These 6 T cell receptor beta chains were sequenced from one sample in a study of blood T cells in healthy people across ages. A sample-barcoded 5' primer and a J-beta primer mix were used in a second PCR of roughly 7 to 11 cycles. MiXCR, run by TCRdb on the 5' RACE reads, gives a single entry per CDR3 protein. The table has about 720,000 distinct CDR3 sequences, more than 20% seen once; the top ten hold approximately 3.7%. The same sample was also studied in work on T cells of mothers and their children.

Sequenced: blood. The source of these receptors is a boy younger than 18 in good health.

This clonotype has more than one count but fewer than ten. The chain is built from TRBV7-9 and TRBJ2-1, with 7 bases lining up with TRBD2. The CDR3 length is 13 residues. Germline-derived CDR1 and CDR2 are SEHNR and FQNEAQ (reference sequence). V dropped 10 bases and J dropped 6; count of bases not matched to a gene: 9. DNA for the CDR3: TGTGCCACGCGGAGGGAGGGGTCCAATGAGCAGTTCTTC. Amino acid sequence: CATRREGSNEQFF.

The table lists this clonotype with a few counts. V and J are TRBV2 and TRBJ2-7, with unresolved D. Trimming left V 0 bases short and J 6 bases short, with 3 bases between. From germline, CDR1 is SNHLY and CDR2 FYNNEI. The CDR3 is 11 amino acids. The CDR3 reads CASSEAGEQYF. The CDR3 DNA follows: TGTGCCAGCAGTGAAGCTGGCGAGCAGTACTTC.

This clonotype has just a few counts. V is TRBV7-9 and J is TRBJ2-7; 7 nucleotides agree with TRBD1. The germline V gene has CDR1 SEHNR and CDR2 FQNEAQ (reference sequence). CDR3 length: 16 amino acids. V shed 5 bases and J 0 bases; nucleotides not matched to a gene: 10. The CDR3 spells CASSSFRDRFSYEQYF. The DNA for the CDR3 is TGTGCCAGCAGCAGCTTCCGGGACAGATTCTCCTACGAGCAGTACTTC.

The sample holds a few counts of this clonotype. The chain combines TRBV20-1 with TRBJ2-5; D is unresolved. The V end lost 5 bases, the J end lost 2 bases, and 6 bases lay between the germline ends. CDR3 length: 11 residues. Germline loops: CDR1 DFQATT, CDR2 SNEGSKA (reference sequence). The CDR3 DNA is TGCAGTGCTCCGCGTCAAGAGACCCAGTACTTC. Residues: CSAPRQETQYF.

There are a few counts of this clonotype. The rearrangement uses TRBV28 and TRBJ2-1; maybe TRBD1 (6 bases). The CDR3 covers 17 residues. Germline V gene data show CDR1 as MDHEN and CDR2 as SYDVKM. V shed 5 bases and J shed 6 bases, with 23 bases lying between them. The CDR3 protein is CASSPGPTGFISNEQFF. In DNA form, the CDR3 reads TGTGCCAGCAGTCCCGGCCCTACAGGGTTTATTTCCAATGAGCAGTTCTTC.

This clonotype appeared a few times. This chain uses TRBV28 with TRBJ1-1, with a tentative D call TRBD1 (5 bases). Germline V gives CDR1 MDHEN, CDR2 SYDVKM. Deletions cut 3 bases from V and 3 bases from J, with 11 bases between. This CDR3 contains 14 residues. The CDR3 DNA follows: TGTGCCAGCAGTTTTGGGGCCATGGACACTGAAGCTTTCTTT. Translated: CASSFGAMDTEAFF.